The following is a T cell receptor (beta chain) sequence with its context. This record belongs to a study of blood T cell repertoires in COVID-19. Across the whole study: COVID-19 samples collected from the United States, Italy and Spain covered acute and convalescent phases.

V lost 9 bases and J lost 2, with 20 bases in between. Germline V lookup: CDR1 LNHDA, CDR2 SQIVND (reference sequence). The CDR3 extends over 15 amino acids. Some clones are missing from TCRdb's copy, which holds only in-frame ones; the method was immunoSEQ multiplex PCR. The table has 290,000 or so clones, around 87% seen once. The chain couples TRBV19 to TRBJ2-7, with a possible D match to TRBD1 (8 bases). The TCR was taken from a man aged 65 to 85 with acute or convalescent COVID-19. Sample: peripheral blood. The CDR3 sequence is CASKRGGQATYEQYF. CDR3 nucleotides: TGTGCCAGCAAAAGGGGGGGACAGGCGACCTACGAGCAGTACTTC.